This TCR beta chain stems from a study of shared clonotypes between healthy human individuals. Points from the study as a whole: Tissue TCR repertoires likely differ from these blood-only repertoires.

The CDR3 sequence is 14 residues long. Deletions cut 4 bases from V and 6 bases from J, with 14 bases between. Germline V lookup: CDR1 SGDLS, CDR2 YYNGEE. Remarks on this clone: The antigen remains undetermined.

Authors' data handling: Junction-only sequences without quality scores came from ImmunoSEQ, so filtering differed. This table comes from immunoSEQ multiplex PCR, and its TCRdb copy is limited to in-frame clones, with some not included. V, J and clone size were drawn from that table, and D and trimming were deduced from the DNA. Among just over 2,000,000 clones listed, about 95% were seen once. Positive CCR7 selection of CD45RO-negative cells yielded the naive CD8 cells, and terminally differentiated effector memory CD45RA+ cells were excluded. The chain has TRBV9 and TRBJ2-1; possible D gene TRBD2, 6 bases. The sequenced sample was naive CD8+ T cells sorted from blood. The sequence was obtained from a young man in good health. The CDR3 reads CASSSGTPTNEQFF. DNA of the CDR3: TGTGCCAGCAGCTCCGGGACTCCTACCAATGAGCAGTTCTTC.